One sample yielded the 5 T cell receptor beta chains listed below, sequenced in a study of blood T cells in healthy people across ages. The second PCR ran roughly 7 to 12 cycles with a sample-barcoded 5' primer and J-beta primers. TCRdb recomputed calls from the 5' RACE reads with MiXCR, one row per CDR3 protein. In the table there are hundreds of thousands of distinct CDR3 sequences, more than 25% of which are singletons. The sequencing sample was made of blood. Receptors were obtained from a woman older than 75 in good health.

The chain couples TRBV7-2 to TRBJ2-3; D is possibly TRBD2 (5 bases). CDR1 and CDR2 (germline): SGHTA, FQGNSA. With 5 bases removed from V and 4 bases from J, the gap between germline ends came to 28 bases. CDR3 length: 19 amino acids. CDR3 in amino acids: CASSPTIRGQISDADTQYF. CDR3 in DNA: TGTGCCAGCAGCCCAACCATAAGAGGGCAGATAAGTGACGCAGATACGCAGTATTTT. Full variable domain (remainder filled in from reference TRBV7-2 and TRBJ2-3): GAGVSQSPSNKVTEKGKDVELRCDPISGHTALYWYRQSLGQGLEFLIYFQGNSAPDKSGLPSDRFSAERTGGSVSTLTIQRTQQEDSAVYLCASSPTIRGQISDADTQYFGPGTRLTVL.

The V gene is TRBV27, the J gene TRBJ2-1; the D is unclear. CDR1 is MNHEY, CDR2 SMNVEV, per germline (reference sequence). Trimming took off 8 bases at V and 6 bases at J, with 17 bases between the two ends. This CDR3 region has 14 residues. DNA of the CDR3: TGTGCCAGCTCATTTAGCCGAACCTGCAATGAGCAGTTCTTC. It specifies CASSFSRTCNEQFF.

This clonotype appeared a few times. The chain has TRBV2 and TRBJ2-2; 9 nucleotides match TRBD1. The trim removed 7 bases at V and 4 bases at J, leaving 13 bases unmatched. The length of the CDR3 is 17 residues. Germline values: CDR1 SNHLY, CDR2 FYNNEI. The CDR3 loop reads CASNWVKGQGSTGELFF. In nucleotides, the CDR3 is TGTGCCAGCAATTGGGTAAAGGGACAGGGTAGCACCGGGGAGCTGTTTTTT.

At least ten counts were recorded for this clonotype. The chain employs TRBV4-1 and TRBJ2-1; D perhaps matches TRBD2 (6 bases). Germline CDR1 reads MGHRA; CDR2 reads YSYEKL. This CDR3 has 20 residues. Trimming shortened V by 0 bases and J by 7 bases, and 28 bases separated the two germline ends. CDR3 coding DNA: TGCGCCAGCAGCCAAGATCGTTTGGGCCAGGCGGGGACCTTATCAAATGAGCAGTTCTTC. Amino acid sequence: CASSQDRLGQAGTLSNEQFF.

This clonotype was recorded at least ten times. The rearrangement joins TRBV10-1 to TRBJ2-3, with TRBD2 identical over 9 bases. With V trimmed by 2 bases and J by 4 bases, 7 bases remained unmatched. The V gene's germline CDR1 is WNHNN and CDR2 SYGVQD (reference sequence). There are 16 residues in the CDR3. The CDR3: CASSEDPSGVADTQYF. As DNA, the CDR3 is TGCGCCAGCAGTGAGGATCCTAGCGGGGTAGCAGATACGCAGTATTTT.